This T cell receptor beta chain was found in a study of T cells in Graves' hyperthyroidism and ophthalmopathy. Study-wide findings and caveats: The model forecast ophthalmopathy, anticipating it by a median about 7 months before onset.

About this clonotype: Its antigen is not known.

Germline V gene data show CDR1 as SNHLY and CDR2 as FYNNEI. The V and J ends lost 3 bases and 6 bases respectively, with 10 bases between them. CDR3 length: 13 residues. Patients were excluded because of uncontrolled infection, other autoimmune disease, pregnancy or lactation. Template material for amplifying TCR beta CDR3 regions consisted of RNA transcripts. First-round RT-PCR targeting the TCR CDR3 was performed with the HTBI primer set. TCRdb re-analysed the multiplex PCR reads in MiXCR, keeping a single row per CDR3 protein. In the table there are about 350,000 distinct CDR3 sequences, over 11% of which are singletons.

The V gene is TRBV2, the J gene TRBJ2-3; D gene uncertain. The specimen was blood. This receptor was obtained from a woman under 40 with Graves' hyperthyroidism. The DNA of the CDR3 is TGTGCCAGCAGTGACTCGGACCCGGATACGCAGTATTTT. Protein: CASSDSDPDTQYF.